The clone carrying this T cell receptor beta chain was seen a few times. Antigen: not known. The data derive from a study of response to subunit inactivated influenza vaccine. Findings and caveats of the study: Researchers suggested that each seasonal influenza vaccination recruits few new T cells.

In TCRdb, the RT-PCR reads were re-called with MiXCR into one record per CDR3 protein. The sample holds more than 700,000 distinct CDR3 sequences, less than 25% seen once. Germline V gene lookup returns CDR1 SGHAT and CDR2 FQNNGV. This CDR3 has 13 residues. Trimming stripped 5 bases from V and 2 bases from J, with 9 bases between. Sequencing was performed on PBMCs from blood, taken around 5 days after vaccination. The sequence was obtained from a man aged 45-60 years who received an inactivated influenza vaccine. J is TRBJ2-5 and V is TRBV11-2; unclear D gene. CDR3 DNA: TGTGCCAGCAGCCGACACCTTCAAGAGACCCAGTACTTC. It translates to CASSRHLQETQYF.